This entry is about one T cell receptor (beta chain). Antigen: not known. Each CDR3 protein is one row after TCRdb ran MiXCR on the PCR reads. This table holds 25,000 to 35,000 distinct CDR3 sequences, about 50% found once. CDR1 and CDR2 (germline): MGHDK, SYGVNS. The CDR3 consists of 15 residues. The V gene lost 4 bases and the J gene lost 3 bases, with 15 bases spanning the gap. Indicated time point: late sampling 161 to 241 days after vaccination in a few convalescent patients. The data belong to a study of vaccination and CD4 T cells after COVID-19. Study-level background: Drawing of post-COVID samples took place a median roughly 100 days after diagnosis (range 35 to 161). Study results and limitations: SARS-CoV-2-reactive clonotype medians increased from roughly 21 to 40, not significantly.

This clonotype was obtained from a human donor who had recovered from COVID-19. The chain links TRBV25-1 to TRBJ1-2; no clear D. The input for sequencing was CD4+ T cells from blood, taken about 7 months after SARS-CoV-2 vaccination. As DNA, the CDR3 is TGTGCCAGCAGTGCCGCTGGACCCCTCGACTATGGCTACACCTTC. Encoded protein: CASSAAGPLDYGYTF.